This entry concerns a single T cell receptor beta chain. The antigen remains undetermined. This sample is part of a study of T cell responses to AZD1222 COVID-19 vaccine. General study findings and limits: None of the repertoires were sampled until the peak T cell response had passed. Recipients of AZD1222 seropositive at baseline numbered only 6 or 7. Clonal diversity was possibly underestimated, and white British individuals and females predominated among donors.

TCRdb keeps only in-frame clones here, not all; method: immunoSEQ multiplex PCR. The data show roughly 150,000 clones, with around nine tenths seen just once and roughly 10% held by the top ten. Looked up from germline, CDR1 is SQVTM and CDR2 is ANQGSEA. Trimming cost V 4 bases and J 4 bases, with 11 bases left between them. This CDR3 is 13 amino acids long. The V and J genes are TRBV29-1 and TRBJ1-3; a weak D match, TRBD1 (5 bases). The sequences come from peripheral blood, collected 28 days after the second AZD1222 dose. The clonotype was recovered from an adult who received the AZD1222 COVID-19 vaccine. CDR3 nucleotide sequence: TGCAGCGTTGTAGGGACCGTCGGAAACACCATATATTTT. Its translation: CSVVGTVGNTIYF.